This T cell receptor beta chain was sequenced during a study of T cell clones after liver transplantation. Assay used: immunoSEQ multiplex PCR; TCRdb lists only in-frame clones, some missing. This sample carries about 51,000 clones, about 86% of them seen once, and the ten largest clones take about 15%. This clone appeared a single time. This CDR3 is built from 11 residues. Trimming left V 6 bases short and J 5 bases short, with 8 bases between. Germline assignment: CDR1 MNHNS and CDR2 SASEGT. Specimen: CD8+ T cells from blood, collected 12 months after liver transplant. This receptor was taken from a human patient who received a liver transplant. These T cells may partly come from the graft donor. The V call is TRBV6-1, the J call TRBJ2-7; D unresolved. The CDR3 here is CASSWTDEQYF. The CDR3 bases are TGTGCCAGCAGCTGGACCGACGAGCAGTACTTC.